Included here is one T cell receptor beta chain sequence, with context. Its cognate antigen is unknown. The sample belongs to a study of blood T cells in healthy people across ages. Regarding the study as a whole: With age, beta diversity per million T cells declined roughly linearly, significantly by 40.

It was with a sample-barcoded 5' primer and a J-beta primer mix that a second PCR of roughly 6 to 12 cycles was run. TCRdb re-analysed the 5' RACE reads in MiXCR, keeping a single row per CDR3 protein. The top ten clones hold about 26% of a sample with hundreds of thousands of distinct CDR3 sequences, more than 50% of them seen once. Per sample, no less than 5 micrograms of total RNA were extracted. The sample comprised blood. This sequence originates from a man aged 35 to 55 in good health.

In DNA form, the CDR3 reads TGTGCCATCAGAGTCTTTGGCAGCTCCTACAATGAGCAGTTCTTC. This translates into CAIRVFGSSYNEQFF. The J gene is TRBJ2-1, the V gene TRBV10-3; no definite D call. Trimming took off 6 bases at V and 0 bases at J, with 12 bases between the two ends. The germline V gene has CDR1 ENHRY and CDR2 SYGVKD. CDR3 length: 15 residues.